This T cell receptor beta chain was retrieved from a study of T cells after yellow fever vaccination. Broader study findings: The bulk population could contribute abundant contaminating clonotypes to FACS-sorted repertoires.

Production of TCR cDNA was by 5'RACE template switching, which also added a universal primer site and UMIs. Each CDR3 protein gets one entry after TCRdb re-called the 5' RACE reads with MiXCR. Of about 300,000 distinct CDR3 sequences in the sample, 7.5% to 9% were seen once. The V and J ends lost 4 bases and 2 bases, in that order; junction bases with no gene match: 7. The CDR3 length is 15 residues. Germline V gives CDR1 SGHNT, CDR2 YYREEE (reference sequence). A word on this clonotype: What it recognizes is unknown.

The chain joins TRBV5-4 to TRBJ2-7; 9 nucleotides agree with TRBD1. This material consisted of CD4+ T cells sorted from PBMCs, taken 5 days after the yellow fever booster vaccination. The TCR sequence derives from a man aged 18 to 30 who received the YFV17D yellow fever vaccine. CDR3 loop: CASSGTGTGTYEQYF. CDR3 bases: TGTGCCAGCAGCGGGACCGGGACAGGGACCTACGAGCAGTACTTC.